This T cell receptor (beta chain) was profiled in a study of blood T cells in healthy people across ages. As concerns this clonotype: The antigen is unknown.

The second PCR ran about 6 to 12 cycles with a sample-barcoded 5' primer and J-beta primers. TCRdb reprocessed the 5' RACE reads with MiXCR, giving one entry per CDR3 protein. This sample carries 1,500,000 or so distinct CDR3 sequences, 42% of them seen once, and the ten largest clones take 4%. General study results and limits: A strong correlation was found between TCR beta diversity and the percentage of naive T cells.

The sequencing sample was made of blood. This clonotype was sampled from a woman under 30 in good health.

CDR3 DNA: TGTGCCAGCAGTCCTGGGACATTTAATGGGGCTTTCTTT. This codes for CASSPGTFNGAFF. The rearrangement joins TRBV6-5 to TRBJ1-1; tentative D call: TRBD1 (6 bases). This CDR3 is built from 13 residues. Germline assignment: CDR1 MNHEY and CDR2 SVGAGI. V was shortened by 5 bases and J by 11 bases, with 18 bases between the two germline ends.